The present entry profiles one T cell receptor beta chain with its context. The antigen is unknown. Study findings and constraints: The larger-cohort validation was restricted to a single TCR beta V-J rearrangement rather than whole repertoires. Tumor memory CD4+ T cell TCR gene usage clustered with blood and lymph node memory CD4+ cells and lymph node naive CD4+ cells.

Memory CD4+ T cells were sorted as CD4+CD45RO+CD25- cells. TCRdb re-analysed the 5' RACE reads in MiXCR, keeping a single row per CDR3 protein. The data show several thousand distinct CDR3 sequences, about 40% seen once. This CDR3 contains 17 residues. V lost 5 bases and J lost 0, with 22 bases in between. CDR1 and CDR2 from the germline V gene are SQVTM and ANQGSEA. Sequences were obtained from tumor-infiltrating memory CD4+ T cells sorted from the breast tumor. Subset noted: memory CD4+ T cells, CD4+CD45RO+CD25-. V is TRBV29-1 and J is TRBJ1-1; tentatively, D is TRBD1 (6 bases). The sequence derives from a female donor with breast cancer. CDR3 residues: CSVQSTSSRGLNTEAFF. The CDR3 DNA is TGCAGCGTTCAAAGCACCAGCTCCAGGGGTTTGAACACTGAAGCTTTCTTT.